The 27 T cell receptor beta chains below all came from one sample that was sequenced in a study of T-cell memory formation after mild COVID-19. In TCRdb, the 5' RACE reads were re-called with MiXCR into one record per CDR3 protein. There are tens of thousands of distinct CDR3 sequences in the sample; about 13% occur only once, and about 25% lies in the top ten. Sequenced material: PBMCs or a T cell subset sorted from them (not recorded which). These TCRs come from an adult woman who had mild COVID-19 (a few samples of this study predate the infection). Cell type and time point are not known.

There are a few counts of this clonotype. The V call is TRBV10-3, the J call TRBJ2-3; D might be TRBD1 (5 bases). Looked up from germline, CDR1 is ENHRY and CDR2 is SYGVKD. V lost 10 bases and J 6 bases, leaving 17 bases between the germline ends. This CDR3 is built from 13 residues. CDR3 nucleotide sequence: TGTGCCACCCTAGACAGTCTCGAGGATACGCAGTATTTT. Protein sequence: CATLDSLEDTQYF.

This clonotype appeared many times. The genes are TRBV5-1 and TRBJ2-7; D call uncertain. V was shortened by 0 bases and J by 1 base, with 8 bases between the two germline ends. There are 14 residues in the CDR3. Germline values: CDR1 SGHRS, CDR2 YFSETQ. The CDR3 reads CASSLEDSSYEQYF. In DNA, the CDR3 is TGCGCCAGCAGCTTGGAGGATTCTTCCTACGAGCAGTACTTC.

This clonotype appeared a few times. This rearrangement joins TRBV10-3 to TRBJ2-7; either TRBD1 or TRBD2 may fit D (5 bases each). The CDR3 loop spans 14 amino acids. Trimming removed 10 bases from V and 0 bases from J, with 16 bases in between. Germline CDR1 and CDR2: ENHRY and SYGVKD. In DNA, the CDR3 is TGTGCCACCCTTGGGACGTTGAGCTCCTACGAGCAGTACTTC. Protein sequence: CATLGTLSSYEQYF.

This clonotype turned up a few times. The rearrangement links TRBV7-2 to TRBJ2-3; 7 bases are shared with TRBD1. This CDR3 is 15 amino acids long. V was pared by 1 base and J by 4 bases, with 5 bases of the junction left unmatched. Germline-derived CDR1 and CDR2 are SGHTA and FQGNSA. The CDR3, as DNA: TGTGCCAGCAGCTTAGAGTGGGACAGATCAGATACGCAGTATTTT. It codes for CASSLEWDRSDTQYF.

The sample holds a few counts of this clonotype. The chain carries TRBV7-9 and TRBJ2-1, with 7 bases matching TRBD1. The germline V gene encodes CDR1 SEHNR and CDR2 FQNEAQ (reference sequence). J gave up 6 bases and V 5 bases, and 7 bases lay outside the gene matches. This CDR3 is built from 14 residues. Here the CDR3 reads CASSTTTGTNEQFF. Written as DNA, the CDR3 is TGTGCCAGCAGCACAACGACAGGGACCAATGAGCAGTTCTTC.

This clonotype was seen only a few times. This chain links TRBV24-1 with TRBJ2-1; 7 nucleotides agree with TRBD1. Trimming took 2 bases from V and 8 from J; bases not matched to a gene: 11. The CDR3 covers 16 residues. CDR1 and CDR2 from the germline V gene are KGHDR and SFDVKD. The CDR3 DNA sequence: TGTGCCACCAGTGATTGGACCGGGACAGCGAGCCATGAGCAGTTCTTC. Protein: CATSDWTGTASHEQFF.

This clonotype came up many times. The V call is TRBV14, the J call TRBJ2-7; 8 nucleotides agree with TRBD1. In germline, CDR1 is SGHDN, CDR2 FVKESK. V dropped 5 bases and J dropped 2; count of bases not matched to a gene: 8. The CDR3 loop spans 15 amino acids. CDR3: CASSSTTGATYEQYF. In nucleotides, the CDR3 is TGTGCCAGCAGCTCTACGACAGGGGCAACCTACGAGCAGTACTTC.

The count of this clonotype is one. V gene TRBV19 combines with J gene TRBJ2-2; D is ambiguous. Between the trimmed V and J ends, which lost 1 base and 4 bases, there was a span of 4 bases. The germline V gene has CDR1 LNHDA and CDR2 SQIVND (reference sequence). The CDR3 runs 13 residues. As DNA, the CDR3 is TGTGCCAGTAGTATAGGGATCACCGGGGAGCTGTTTTTT. Translated, it gives CASSIGITGELFF.

In its sample, this clonotype was seen once. V is TRBV6-1 and J is TRBJ2-7, with D hard to call. Between the trimmed V and J ends, which lost 6 bases and 3 bases, there was a span of 12 bases. The CDR3 spans 13 residues. CDR1 is MNHNS, CDR2 SASEGT, per germline. As DNA, the CDR3 is TGTGCCAGCAGCCGTCATTTCAACTACGAGCAGTACGTC. Translation: CASSRHFNYEQYV.

V gene TRBV12-3 or TRBV12-4 combines with J gene TRBJ2-1; 10 bases match TRBD2. This CDR3 region has 15 residues. With 9 bases clipped from V and 12 bases from J, the junction kept 17 bases outside the gene matches. The chain's CDR3 is CASLGPSGGLGAQFF. DNA for the CDR3: TGTGCCAGTTTGGGACCTAGCGGGGGCCTCGGGGCGCAGTTCTTC.

This clonotype turned up a few times. This rearrangement joins TRBV12-3 or TRBV12-4 to TRBJ1-5; TRBD1 is a possible D gene (5 bases). V was clipped by 3 bases and J by 0 bases, with 12 bases between them. The CDR3 spans 16 residues. The DNA of the CDR3 is TGTGCCAGCAGTTTGGGGCAGCATTATAGCAATCAGCCCCAGCATTTT. Its translation is CASSLGQHYSNQPQHF.

This clonotype was detected a few times. The chain links TRBV5-8 to TRBJ2-2, with unresolved D. The CDR3 covers 13 residues. Germline V gives CDR1 SGHTS, CDR2 YDEGEE. The V and J ends lost 0 bases and 8 bases respectively, with 8 bases between them. The CDR3 spells CASSLAMSGELFF. Here the CDR3 DNA reads TGTGCCAGCAGCTTGGCCATGTCGGGGGAGCTGTTTTTT.

This clonotype was found a few times. V gene TRBV7-9 combines with J gene TRBJ2-1; D possibly corresponds to TRBD2 (5 bases). Germline assignment: CDR1 SEHNR and CDR2 FQNEAQ (reference sequence). Trimming cost V 1 base and J 5 bases, with 9 bases left between them. The CDR3 covers 14 residues. The CDR3 loop reads CASSLVLGDNEQFF. The DNA of the CDR3 is TGTGCCAGCAGCTTAGTTCTCGGGGACAATGAGCAGTTCTTC.

V and J are TRBV4-1 and TRBJ2-3, with D possibly being TRBD2 (5 bases). The CDR3 contains 12 residues. V was shortened by 3 bases and J by 6 bases, with 7 bases between the two germline ends. Looked up from germline, CDR1 is MGHRA and CDR2 is YSYEKL. The CDR3 DNA is TGCGCCAGCAGCCACACGGGGGATACGCAGTATTTT. Residues: CASSHTGDTQYF.

The chain combines TRBV4-1 with TRBJ2-3; TRBD2 matches 10 bases. CDR3 length equals 15 residues. The germline V gene has CDR1 MGHRA and CDR2 YSYEKL. V trimming: 4 bases; J trimming: 4 bases; junction bases outside the gene matches: 5. Here the CDR3 DNA reads TGCGCCAGCAGCCCCCGAGCGGGGGGGCCAGATACGCAGTATTTT. This translates into CASSPRAGGPDTQYF.

The gene calls are TRBV9 and TRBJ2-2; 7 bases line up with TRBD1. Germline CDR1 reads SGDLS; CDR2 reads YYNGEE. This CDR3 spans 16 amino acids. The ends lost 3 bases at V and 0 bases at J; junction bases unmatched: 5. For the CDR3, the DNA is TGTGCCAGCAGCGCCTACAGGGGCACGAACACCGGGGAGCTGTTTTTT. Residues: CASSAYRGTNTGELFF.

In nucleotides, the CDR3 is TGTGCCAGCAGCTTAGCGGGATTCACAGATACGCAGTATTTT. The encoded protein is CASSLAGFTDTQYF. This chain connects TRBV7-2 to TRBJ2-3, with D unresolved. The CDR3 sequence is 14 residues long. Trimming cost V 0 bases and J 2 bases, with 6 bases left between them. CDR1 SGHTA and CDR2 FQGNSA come from the germline V gene.

Ten or more counts support this clonotype. J is TRBJ2-2 and V is TRBV7-9; D might be TRBD1 (6 bases). CDR3 length: 14 residues. CDR1 and CDR2 (germline): SEHNR, FQNEAQ (reference sequence). Trimming stripped 3 bases from V and 5 bases from J, with 10 bases between. This CDR3 reads CASSLTGRTGELFF. In DNA form, the CDR3 reads TGTGCCAGCAGCTTGACAGGACGGACCGGGGAGCTGTTTTTT.

This clonotype came up a few times. Here the CDR3 reads CASSTGTKLVQLGQFF. The CDR3, as DNA: TGTGCCAGCAGCACAGGGACCAAGTTAGTCCAATTAGGGCAGTTCTTC. The chain combines TRBV7-9 with TRBJ2-1, with D possibly matching TRBD1 (6 bases). The germline V gene encodes CDR1 SEHNR and CDR2 FQNEAQ (reference sequence). V shed 5 bases and J shed 12 bases, with 26 bases lying between them. This CDR3 comprises 16 residues.

This chain links TRBV7-9 with TRBJ2-7, with 7 bases aligning to TRBD1. This CDR3 contains 16 residues. Per the germline V gene, CDR1 is SEHNR and CDR2 is FQNEAQ (reference sequence). After removal of 5 bases from V and 3 bases from J, the junction contained 13 bases not matched to a gene. The CDR3 spells CASSPLGTDSSYEQYF. Here the CDR3 DNA reads TGTGCCAGCAGCCCCTTAGGGACAGACTCAAGCTACGAGCAGTACTTC.

This clonotype was seen a handful of times. The V and J genes are TRBV2 and TRBJ2-3; 11 bases line up with TRBD1. CDR3 length: 14 residues. J gave up 6 bases and V 7 bases, and 6 bases lay outside the gene matches. Germline V gene sequence: CDR1 SNHLY, CDR2 FYNNEI. DNA for the CDR3: TGTGCCAGCACCACCGGGACAGGGGGGGATACGCAGTATTTT. Translated: CASTTGTGGDTQYF.

This clonotype came up a few times. The rearrangement uses TRBV6-5 and TRBJ2-7, with D hard to call. The ends were cut back, 6 bases at V and 2 bases at J, with 14 bases in the middle. Looked up from germline, CDR1 is MNHEY and CDR2 is SVGAGI. The CDR3 extends over 14 amino acids. The CDR3 DNA sequence: TGTGCCAGCAGGAAGGGAAGGAGTACCTACGAGCAGTACTTC. The encoded protein is CASRKGRSTYEQYF.

The chain joins TRBV7-9 to TRBJ2-7; TRBD1 matches 7 bases. The V segment lost 0 bases and the J segment 2 bases; nucleotides outside the gene matches: 4. CDR3 length: 15 residues. Germline assignment: CDR1 SEHNR and CDR2 FQNEAQ (reference sequence). Written as DNA, the CDR3 is TGTGCCAGCAGCTTAGCGGGACAGCGGACCTACGAGCAGTACTTC. This encodes CASSLAGQRTYEQYF.

The chain couples TRBV5-5 to TRBJ2-7; D is undetermined. The ends were cut back, 3 bases at V and 4 bases at J, with 8 bases in the middle. The germline gives CDR1 SGHKS, CDR2 YYEKEE (reference sequence). This CDR3 contains 12 residues. DNA of the CDR3: TGTGCCAGCAGCTCTATAGGATACGAGCAGTACTTC. Residues: CASSSIGYEQYF.

This chain links TRBV4-1 with TRBJ2-3, with D unclear. V was clipped by 0 bases and J by 5 bases, with 6 bases between them. This CDR3 contains 13 residues. Germline CDR1 MGHRA, CDR2 YSYEKL. The DNA of the CDR3 is TGCGCCAGCAGCCAAGATCAGCAAGATACGCAGTATTTT. Its protein product is CASSQDQQDTQYF.

In its sample, this clonotype ranks as medium-sized. The V call is TRBV6-5, the J call TRBJ2-7; D may be TRBD2 (5 bases). The germline V gene has CDR1 MNHEY and CDR2 SVGAGI. The ends were cut back, 6 bases at V and 7 bases at J, with 13 bases in the middle. This CDR3 comprises 12 residues. CDR3 coding DNA: TGTGCCAGCAGCCCCGGCGGGTCTGAGCAGTACTTC. Translating it yields CASSPGGSEQYF.

The V call is TRBV7-9, the J call TRBJ1-2, with a possible D match to TRBD1 (6 bases). CDR3 length: 16 amino acids. Trimming left V 1 base short and J 5 bases short, with 17 bases between. CDR1 is SEHNR, CDR2 FQNEAQ, per germline (reference sequence). CDR3 loop: CASSLEPMQGTYGYTF. Written as DNA, the CDR3 is TGTGCCAGCAGCTTAGAGCCCATGCAGGGGACGTATGGCTACACCTTC.